This T cell receptor (beta chain) was sequenced in a study of OX40 agonist ivuxolimab in advanced cancers. Study-level background: The costimulatory receptor OX40 (CD134) was targeted by ivuxolimab, a fully human IgG2 agonistic monoclonal antibody. Intravenous ivuxolimab was administered to patients every 2 weeks at six dose levels: 0.01, 0.1, 0.3, 1.5, 3 and 10 mg/kg. Among the 52 dose-escalation patients, about 20 had hepatocellular carcinoma, approximately 15 melanoma, 9 renal cell carcinoma and 9 head and neck cancer. In the dose-escalation cohort, more than 75% of patients were male, and the mean age was approximately 55 years, with a range of 23 to 79. Prior anti-PD-1, anti-PD-L1 or anti-CTLA-4 therapy was permitted, and checkpoint inhibitors had been received by roughly 40% of dose-escalation patients. Partial responses were achieved by three dose-escalation patients, of whom one had hepatocellular carcinoma and two had cutaneous melanoma. The purpose of peripheral TCRbeta sequencing was to test whether ivuxolimab changed TCR sequence diversity and led to clonal T-cell expansion. The paper covers the monotherapy dose-escalation part of the phase I ivuxolimab trial, which included N ≈ 50 patients.

After removal of 4 bases from V and 6 bases from J, the junction retains 4 bases not matched to a gene. CDR1 and CDR2 are read off the germline V gene (reference sequence) as GTSNPN and SVGIG. Taken from cysteine to phenylalanine, the CDR3 has 12 residues. Only the CDR3 region is kept as DNA, spanning 36 bases read in frame from base 1. Summary of the overall study and its limitations: After ivuxolimab, expanded clones were on average more numerous among CD8+ T cells than among CD4+ T cells. Clonal expansion of both CD4+ and CD8+ blood T cells was observed from baseline to week 6 at doses 0.1 to 3.0 mg/kg. Low levels of normalized T-cell clonal expansion were also seen in some patients who did not respond. In partial responders in the 0.1-3.0 mg/kg groups, normalized peripheral clonal expansion was found to be among the lowest, especially among CD8+ T cells. The antigen specificity of the clonally expanded peripheral T cells was not determined.

For sequencing of the TCRbeta CDR3 region, genomic DNA was extracted from the sorted cells. The immunoSEQ Assay was used for sequencing of TCRbeta CDR3 regions. What TCRdb holds here is the immuneACCESS table cut down to in-frame rearrangements. Part of the clones is not present; checked against another copy, under half of the missing clones reflect an unresolved V gene, and the others are unexplained. The table for this sample lists more than 85,000 clones; approximately 89% of them were counted only once. Jointly, the top ten make up less than 0.3% of the sample. A remark on this clone: Its antigen is unknown. No qualities accompany the bases; no much larger clone lies one base away.

The trial excluded patients who had a history of autoimmune disease or who were on systemic immunosuppression. Peripheral blood for TCR sequencing was collected from all dose cohorts at baseline, on cycle 4 day 1, and on cycle 7 day 1. Samples were obtained from an open-label, multicenter, first-in-human phase I dose-escalation trial of ivuxolimab. Adults with locally advanced or metastatic melanoma, renal cell, hepatocellular, or head and neck squamous cell carcinoma were enrolled in the trial. Before TCR sequencing, CD4+ T cells and CD8+ T cells from peripheral blood were sorted into separate populations.

The sequencing used CD4+ or CD8+ T cells sorted from blood, collected in a trial of the OX40 agonist ivuxolimab. The chain uses TRBV30 and TRBJ1-1; 8 middle bases align to TRBD1. This receptor was obtained from an adult with an advanced solid tumor such as melanoma, head and neck, liver or kidney cancer. The CDR3 amino acid sequence is: CAWTRTGPEAFF. The nucleotide sequence reads TGTGCCTGGACTCGGACAGGGCCTGAAGCTTTCTTT.